The 16 T cell receptor beta chains below were found in one sample sequenced in a study of T-cell memory formation after mild COVID-19. A single record per CDR3 protein comes from TCRdb applying MiXCR to the 5' RACE reads. The sample includes 300,000 to 350,000 distinct CDR3 sequences, around 15% of them seen just once. The material sequenced was PBMCs or a T cell subset sorted from them (not recorded which). The origin of the receptors is a man aged 18 to 35 who had mild COVID-19 (a few samples of this study predate the infection). Cell type and time point are not known.

This clonotype was detected a few times. The V call is TRBV11-2, the J call TRBJ1-2; tentative D call: TRBD1 (5 bases). The CDR3 is 14 amino acids. V lost 5 bases, J lost 3 bases, and 13 bases lay in between. Germline V gene lookup returns CDR1 SGHAT and CDR2 FQNNGV. CDR3 coding DNA: TGTGCCAGCAGCGTCCAGGGCTTTGACTATGGCTACACCTTC. As protein: CASSVQGFDYGYTF. Complete variable domain (other parts from reference TRBV11-2 and TRBJ1-2): EAGVAQSPRYKIIEKRQSVAFWCNPISGHATLYWYQQILGQGPKLLIQFQNNGVVDDSQLPKDRFSAERLKGVDSTLKIQPAKLEDSAVYLCASSVQGFDYGYTFGSGTRLTVV.

CDR3 DNA sequence: TGCGCCAGCAGCCAAGAAGAGTTCGGAGCACCGGGGCTTTTCTTT. Its translation: CASSQEEFGAPGLFF. This rearrangement joins TRBV4-1 to TRBJ1-1; D may be TRBD1 (5 bases). CDR1 is MGHRA and CDR2 is YSYEKL in the germline V gene. Trimming pared 0 bases from V and 13 bases from J, leaving 21 bases between. The CDR3 runs 15 residues.

This clonotype was seen ten or more times. The chain employs TRBV5-6 and TRBJ2-5; D may be TRBD2 (5 bases). The V gene's germline CDR1 is SGHDT and CDR2 YYEEEE. The V and J ends lost 4 bases and 1 base respectively, with 14 bases between them. The CDR3 covers 15 residues. CDR3 protein: CASSRPGISQETQYF. CDR3 in DNA: TGTGCCAGCAGCCGGCCGGGGATATCCCAAGAGACCCAGTACTTC. The full variable domain, its missing parts supplied by reference TRBV5-6 and TRBJ2-5, is DAGVTQSPTHLIKTRGQQVTLRCSPKSGHDTVSWYQQALGQGPQFIFQYYEEEERQRGNFPDRFSGHQFPNYSSELNVNALLLGDSALYLCASSRPGISQETQYFGPGTRLLVL.

This clonotype was detected only a few times. This chain uses TRBV4-3 with TRBJ2-5; TRBD2 matches at 10 bases. CDR3 length: 15 amino acids. Germline values: CDR1 LGHNA, CDR2 YSLEER. V lost 1 base to trimming and J lost 4 bases; unmatched junction nucleotides: 3. The CDR3 loop is CASSQGTSGIETQYF. As DNA, the CDR3 is TGCGCCAGCAGCCAAGGGACTAGCGGCATAGAGACCCAGTACTTC.

The CDR3 loop reads CASSQASLDRDYGYTF. DNA of the CDR3: TGTGCCAGCAGCCAAGCATCCTTAGACAGGGACTATGGCTACACCTTC. V usage is TRBV4-2 and J usage is TRBJ1-2; 7 positions match TRBD1. The CDR3 length is 16 residues. The junction had 8 bases not matched to a gene; V was cut back by 1 base and J by 3 bases. Germline lookup yields CDR1 LGHNA and CDR2 YNFKEQ.

This rearrangement joins TRBV3-1 to TRBJ1-5; D is possibly TRBD1 (5 bases). With 0 bases removed from V and 7 bases from J, the gap between germline ends came to 10 bases. Germline loops: CDR1 LGHDT, CDR2 YNNKEL (reference sequence). The CDR3 runs to 14 residues. The DNA of the CDR3 is TGTGCCAGCAGCCAAGACGGGGGGAGACAGCCCCAGCATTTT. It codes for CASSQDGGRQPQHF.

This clonotype has more than one count but fewer than ten. The chain combines TRBV4-1 with TRBJ2-5; D not certain. Per germline, CDR1 MGHRA and CDR2 YSYEKL. The CDR3 loop spans 14 amino acids. The V end lost 1 base, the J end lost 5 bases, and 11 bases lay between the germline ends. The CDR3 here is CASSQVAHWETQYF. The CDR3 region has the DNA TGCGCCAGCAGCCAAGTTGCTCATTGGGAGACCCAGTACTTC.

This clonotype has at least ten counts. The chain has TRBV4-3 and TRBJ1-6; TRBD1 agrees at 8 bases. V gave up 1 base and J gave up 12 bases; unmatched junction bases: 5. Looked up from germline, CDR1 is LGHNA and CDR2 is YSLEER. The CDR3 is 14 amino acids. The CDR3 here is CASSQGGRGQPLHF. The CDR3 nucleotides are TGCGCCAGCAGCCAAGGCGGCAGGGGGCAACCCCTCCACTTT.

The J gene is TRBJ2-6, the V gene TRBV6-5; D is unresolved. The CDR3 length is 17 residues. Trimming removed 2 bases at V and 0 bases at J, with 11 bases between. Germline V gene sequence: CDR1 MNHEY, CDR2 SVGAGI. The CDR3 coding sequence is TGTGCCAGCAGTTACCCTCGCTGGGGCTCTGGGGCCAACGTCCTGACTTTC. It yields the protein CASSYPRWGSGANVLTF.

DNA for the CDR3: TGCAGCGTTGGACAGGGCAATGAGCAGTTCTTC. Its translation: CSVGQGNEQFF. The chain uses TRBV29-1 and TRBJ2-1, with 7 bases lining up with TRBD1. CDR3 length: 11 residues. Unmatched junction bases numbered 0, after V lost 4 bases and J lost 6 bases. The germline CDR1 and CDR2 sequences are SQVTM and ANQGSEA.

The chain couples TRBV5-1 to TRBJ1-6; possible D gene TRBD1, 6 bases. The CDR3 has 14 amino acids. The V and J ends lost 4 bases and 7 bases respectively, with 12 bases between them. The germline gives CDR1 SGHRS, CDR2 YFSETQ. Here the CDR3 reads CASSNRDTNSPLHF. The CDR3 DNA is TGCGCCAGCAGCAACCGGGACACCAATTCACCCCTCCACTTT.

The table lists this clonotype with a few counts. CDR3 DNA sequence: TGTGCCAGCTCAAGAGAGGGAGATGAGCAGTTCTTC. This sequence encodes CASSREGDEQFF. The chain joins TRBV18 to TRBJ2-1; a possible D gene is TRBD2 (5 bases). V lost 5 bases and J lost 8, with 10 bases in between. CDR1 is KGHSH, CDR2 LQKENI, per germline. CDR3 length: 12 amino acids.

In its sample, this clonotype was seen a few times. The chain joins TRBV20-1 to TRBJ2-3; TRBD2 aligns across 9 bases. The CDR3 spans 16 residues. The V gene's germline CDR1 is DFQATT and CDR2 SNEGSKA (reference sequence). The ends lost 0 bases at V and 7 bases at J; junction bases unmatched: 11. The CDR3 region is CSARDQGGSGGYTQYF. The CDR3 DNA reads as TGCAGTGCTAGAGATCAAGGGGGTAGCGGGGGCTATACGCAGTATTTT.

This sequence joins TRBV18 and TRBJ2-3; D may correspond to TRBD1 or TRBD2 (5 bases each). The CDR3 has 17 residues. Per germline, CDR1 KGHSH and CDR2 LQKENI. Trimming pared 2 bases from V and 2 bases from J, leaving 17 bases between. The CDR3 spells CASSPVAGTVSTDTQYF. CDR3 sequence (DNA): TGTGCCAGCTCACCAGTGGCAGGGACGGTCTCCACAGATACGCAGTATTTT.

The chain couples TRBV7-6 to TRBJ2-1; TRBD2 matches at 8 bases. CDR3 length: 17 residues. V gave up 2 bases and J gave up 5 bases; unmatched junction bases: 11. CDR1 SGHVS and CDR2 FNYEAQ come from the germline V gene. This CDR3 is CASSLYRGGRGDNEQFF. In nucleotides, the CDR3 is TGTGCCAGCAGCTTATACCGGGGGGGTAGGGGAGACAATGAGCAGTTCTTC.

The table lists this clonotype with a few counts. V and J are TRBV6-2 or TRBV6-3 and TRBJ1-1; D possibly corresponds to TRBD1 (5 bases). Germline CDR1 is MNHEY and CDR2 is SVGEGT. The CDR3 has 16 amino acids. V was clipped by 2 bases and J by 2 bases, with 15 bases between them. CDR3 in DNA: TGTGCCAGCAGTTACCGGAAGGACACCTTCAACACTGAAGCTTTCTTT. Residues: CASSYRKDTFNTEAFF.